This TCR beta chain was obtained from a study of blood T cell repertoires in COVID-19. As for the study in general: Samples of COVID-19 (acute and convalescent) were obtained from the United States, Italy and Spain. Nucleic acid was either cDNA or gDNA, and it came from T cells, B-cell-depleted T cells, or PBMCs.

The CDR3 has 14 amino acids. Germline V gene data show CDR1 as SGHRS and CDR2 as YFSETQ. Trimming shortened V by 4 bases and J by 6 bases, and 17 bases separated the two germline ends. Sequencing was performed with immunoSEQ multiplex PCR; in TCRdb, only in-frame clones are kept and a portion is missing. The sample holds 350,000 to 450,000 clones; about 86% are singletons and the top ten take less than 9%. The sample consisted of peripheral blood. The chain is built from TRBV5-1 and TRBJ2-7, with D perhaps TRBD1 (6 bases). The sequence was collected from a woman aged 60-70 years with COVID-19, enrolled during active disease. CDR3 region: CASSSSGTTGEQYF. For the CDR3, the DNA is TGCGCCAGCAGCAGCTCCGGGACAACGGGCGAGCAGTACTTC.